This section outlines one T cell receptor beta chain sequence together with its context. What it recognizes is unknown. These data are taken from a study of monozygotic twins with cystic fibrosis. Study details: Library input was approximately 2.7 micrograms of fragmented DNA, with approximately 15 PCR cycles. General observations from the study: In 13 of 16 pairs, V gene usage was closest to the co-twin's. Nucleotide-identical clonotype sharing was significantly higher within monozygotic CF twin pairs than between unrelated CF individuals.

V shed 4 bases and J 8 bases; nucleotides not matched to a gene: 15. Germline assignment: CDR1 LGHNA and CDR2 YSLEER. CDR3 length: 16 amino acids. Using immunoSEQ multiplex PCR, the repertoire was profiled, and TCRdb retains in-frame clones only, with some absent. The sample shows about 19,000 clones, approximately 97% of them seen only once. The chain is built from TRBV4-3 and TRBJ2-3; 7 bases align to TRBD2. The sequence was obtained from a woman aged 25-40 years with cystic fibrosis. The sample comprised blood. The CDR3 here is CASSLADRGGGGTQYF. The CDR3 bases are TGCGCCAGCAGCCTCGCCGATCGCGGGGGAGGAGGTACGCAGTATTTT.